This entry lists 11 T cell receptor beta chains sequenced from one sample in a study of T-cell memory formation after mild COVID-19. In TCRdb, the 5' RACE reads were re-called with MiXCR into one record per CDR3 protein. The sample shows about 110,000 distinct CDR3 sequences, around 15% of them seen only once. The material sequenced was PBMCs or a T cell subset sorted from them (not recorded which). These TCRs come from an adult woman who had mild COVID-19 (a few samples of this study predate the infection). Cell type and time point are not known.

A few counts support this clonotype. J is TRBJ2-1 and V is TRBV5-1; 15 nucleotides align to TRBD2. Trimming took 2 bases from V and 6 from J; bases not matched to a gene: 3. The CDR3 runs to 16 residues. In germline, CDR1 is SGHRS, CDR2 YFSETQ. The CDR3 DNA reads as TGCGCCAGCAGCTTAGGACTAGCGGGAGGGGCCAATGAGCAGTTCTTC. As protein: CASSLGLAGGANEQFF.

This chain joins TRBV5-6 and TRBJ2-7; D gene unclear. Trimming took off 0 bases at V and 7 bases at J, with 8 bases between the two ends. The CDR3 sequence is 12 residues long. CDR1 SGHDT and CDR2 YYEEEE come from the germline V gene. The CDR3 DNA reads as TGTGCCAGCAGCTTGGCGGGTCTGGAGCAGTACTTC. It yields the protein CASSLAGLEQYF.

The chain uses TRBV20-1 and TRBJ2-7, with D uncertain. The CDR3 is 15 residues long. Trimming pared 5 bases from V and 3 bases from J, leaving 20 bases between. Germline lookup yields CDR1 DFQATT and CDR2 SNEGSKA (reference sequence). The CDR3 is CSASGLVRAGYEQYF. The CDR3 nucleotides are TGCAGTGCTTCGGGTTTGGTAAGGGCTGGCTACGAGCAGTACTTC.

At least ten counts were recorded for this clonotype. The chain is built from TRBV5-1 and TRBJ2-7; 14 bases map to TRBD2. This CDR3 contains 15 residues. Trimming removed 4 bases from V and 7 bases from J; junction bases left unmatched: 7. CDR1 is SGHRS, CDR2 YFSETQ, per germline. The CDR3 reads CASSPGTSGSWEQYF. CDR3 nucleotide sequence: TGCGCCAGCAGCCCAGGGACTAGCGGGAGTTGGGAGCAGTACTTC.

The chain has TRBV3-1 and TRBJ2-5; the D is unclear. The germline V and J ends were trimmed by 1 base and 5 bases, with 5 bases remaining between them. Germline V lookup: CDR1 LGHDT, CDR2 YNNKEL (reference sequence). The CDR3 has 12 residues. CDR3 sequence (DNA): TGTGCCAGCAGCCAAGTACAGGAGACCCAGTACTTC. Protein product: CASSQVQETQYF.

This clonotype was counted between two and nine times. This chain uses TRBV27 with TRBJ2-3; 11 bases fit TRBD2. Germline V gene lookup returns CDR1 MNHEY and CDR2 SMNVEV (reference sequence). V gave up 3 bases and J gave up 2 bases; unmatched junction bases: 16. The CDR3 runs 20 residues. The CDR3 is CASSFSGTSGQKTFTDTQYF. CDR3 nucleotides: TGTGCCAGCAGTTTTTCCGGGACTAGCGGACAAAAGACTTTCACAGATACGCAGTATTTT.

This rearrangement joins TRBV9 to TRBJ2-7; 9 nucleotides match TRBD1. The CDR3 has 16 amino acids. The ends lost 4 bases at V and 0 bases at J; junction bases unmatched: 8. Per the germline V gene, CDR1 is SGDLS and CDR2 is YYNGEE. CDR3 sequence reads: CASSPGQGFISYEQYF. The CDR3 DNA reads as TGTGCCAGCAGCCCCGGACAGGGGTTCATCTCCTACGAGCAGTACTTC.

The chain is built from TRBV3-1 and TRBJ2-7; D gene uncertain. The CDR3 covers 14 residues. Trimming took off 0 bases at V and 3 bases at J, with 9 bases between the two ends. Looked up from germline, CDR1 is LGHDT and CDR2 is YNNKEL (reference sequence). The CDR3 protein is CASSQEMGYYEQYF. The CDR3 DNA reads TGTGCCAGCAGCCAAGAGATGGGGTACTACGAGCAGTACTTC.

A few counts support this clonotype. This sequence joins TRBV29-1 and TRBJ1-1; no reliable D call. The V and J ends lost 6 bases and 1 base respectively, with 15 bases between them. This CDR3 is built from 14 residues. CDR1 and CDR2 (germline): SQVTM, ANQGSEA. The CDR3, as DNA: TGCAGCGTCCCCATGGAGCGGCCGAACACTGAAGCTTTCTTT. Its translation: CSVPMERPNTEAFF.

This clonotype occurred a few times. CDR3 loop: CASRDWYEQYF. CDR3 nucleotides: TGTGCCAGCAGGGACTGGTACGAGCAGTACTTC. The V gene is TRBV6-5, the J gene TRBJ2-7; tentative D call: TRBD2 (5 bases). This CDR3 is built from 11 residues. Germline V gene lookup returns CDR1 MNHEY and CDR2 SVGAGI. Trimming cost V 6 bases and J 4 bases, with 7 bases left between them.

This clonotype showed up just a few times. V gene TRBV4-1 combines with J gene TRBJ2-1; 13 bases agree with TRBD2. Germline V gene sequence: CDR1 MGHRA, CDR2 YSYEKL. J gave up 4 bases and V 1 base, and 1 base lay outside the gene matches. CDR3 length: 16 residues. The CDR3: CASSQGTSGGYNEQFF. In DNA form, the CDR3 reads TGCGCCAGCAGCCAAGGGACTAGCGGGGGTTACAATGAGCAGTTCTTC.